This passage covers 3 T cell receptor beta chains from one sample sequenced in a study of immune evolution from preneoplasia to lung adenocarcinoma. Generated by immunoSEQ multiplex PCR, the TCRdb table keeps only in-frame clones and is missing some. The sample yields thousands of clones, approximately 88% seen once. Source material: FFPE lung adenocarcinoma in situ tissue. The receptors were gathered from a donor at least 70 years old with lung adenocarcinoma.

The rearrangement uses TRBV21-1 and TRBJ2-5; the table's D call TRBD1 went unverified against the DNA. TRBV21-1 is given as a pseudogene. CDR3 length equals 14 residues. This chain's CDR3 is CASSFRTGQETQYF. For the CDR3, the DNA is TGTGCCAGCAGCTTCCGGACAGGACAAGAGACCCAGTACTTC.

The CDR3 protein is CASSFGGGGTETQYF. CDR3 in DNA: TGTGCCAGCAGCTTCGGCGGCGGAGGCACCGAGACCCAGTACTTC. V is TRBV7-2 and J is TRBJ2-5, with a weak D call TRBD2 (5 bases). The CDR3 has 15 amino acids. Germline V gene sequence: CDR1 SGHTA, CDR2 FQGNSA. The ends were cut back, 3 bases at V and 5 bases at J, with 16 bases in the middle.

The CDR3 loop reads CASSTGLADYNEQFF. DNA for the CDR3: TGTGCCAGCAGTACAGGACTAGCGGATTACAATGAGCAGTTCTTC. The chain links TRBV27 to TRBJ2-1, with 10 bases aligning to TRBD2. Trimming took 5 bases from V and 4 from J; bases not matched to a gene: 5. The CDR3 length is 15 residues. Germline lookup yields CDR1 MNHEY and CDR2 SMNVEV (reference sequence).